The TCR beta chain under discussion was sequenced for a study of blood T cell repertoires in COVID-19. About the study: Samples taken during acute and convalescent COVID-19 were collected in the United States, Italy and Spain. T cells, B-cell-depleted T cells, or PBMCs provided the cDNA or gDNA that served as material.

Original data processing: The authors estimated nucleated cell counts from reference gene primer amplification. Some clones are missing from TCRdb's copy, which holds only in-frame ones; the method was immunoSEQ multiplex PCR. V and J calls and clone size are as listed in that table; D and trimming were resolved from the DNA. The profile covers roughly 320,000 clones, with around 87% appearing a single time and over 1% taken by the ten largest. V trimming: 5 bases; J trimming: 7 bases; junction bases outside the gene matches: 8. CDR1 and CDR2 from the germline V gene are SGHAT and FQNNGV. The CDR3 is 13 amino acids.

This sequence originates from a man aged 65-85 years with acute or convalescent COVID-19. The sequenced sample was peripheral blood. The rearrangement links TRBV11-2 to TRBJ2-7; 7 bases line up with TRBD1. In DNA, the CDR3 is TGTGCCAGCAGCCCCGGGACAGCTAGTGAGCAGTACTTC. It yields the protein CASSPGTASEQYF.